This T cell receptor beta chain was sequenced in a study of memory CD4+ T cells and cytomegalovirus serostatus. The CDR3 has 14 residues. The V gene lost 5 bases and the J gene lost 8 bases, with 19 bases spanning the gap. The germline CDR1 and CDR2 sequences are SGHNT and YYREEE (reference sequence). Generated by immunoSEQ multiplex PCR, the TCRdb table keeps only in-frame clones and is missing some. The repertoire holds over 50,000 clones, with about 81% as singletons. The sort gate was single viable CD3+CD4+CD8-CD45RO+ cells for memory CD4+ T cells. Donors' CMV status reflects serum IgG against pp150, pp28, p38, p52.

Sequenced sample: memory CD4+ T cells from blood. The origin of this receptor is an adult in good health and CMV-seronegative. V is TRBV5-4 and J is TRBJ1-1; possibly TRBD1 for D (5 bases). The CDR3: CASRTWGGGGEAFF. CDR3 nucleotide sequence: TGTGCCAGCAGGACATGGGGGGGAGGTGGCGAAGCTTTCTTT.